These T cell receptor beta chains were read from a single sample in a study of neoadjuvant anti-PD-1 for oral cavity cancer. Measured with immunoSEQ multiplex PCR; TCRdb has only the in-frame clones, and not every one. The sample has about 72,000 clones, more than 70% seen once. The specimen comprised PBMCs, sampled before nivolumab (anti-PD-1) treatment. Receptors were obtained from a person aged 35-79 years with oral cavity squamous cell carcinoma. CDR3s include the opening cysteine and the closing phenylalanine or tryptophan. Fields, in order: V gene, D gene, J gene, clone size, CDR3 DNA, CDR3 protein. The D gene is left open where the match is weak. Expanded clones get a size class; other rows say once, few or many, or leave the size out.

V gene: TRBV10-3
D gene: -
J gene: TRBJ1-4
clone size: -
CDR3 DNA: TGTGCCATCAGTGAGGGTCGGTCAACAACTAATGAAAAACTGTTTTTT
CDR3 protein: CAISEGRSTTNEKLFF

V gene: TRBV2
D gene: -
J gene: TRBJ1-3
clone size: -
CDR3 DNA: TGTGCCAGCAGCCAGCAGGGCAGTCGCATTGGAAACACCATATATTTT
CDR3 protein: CASSQQGSRIGNTIYF

V gene: TRBV6-4
D gene: TRBD1
J gene: TRBJ1-2
clone size: -
CDR3 DNA: TGTGCCAGCGAAATTCTCACGGGACAGGGGGCAGGGTATGGCTACACCTTC
CDR3 protein: CASEILTGQGAGYGYTF

V gene: TRBV28
D gene: -
J gene: TRBJ1-1
clone size: -
CDR3 DNA: TGTGCCAGCAGAAAACAGGGGAACACTGAAGCTTTCTTT
CDR3 protein: CASRKQGNTEAFF

V gene: TRBV7-8
D gene: TRBD1
J gene: TRBJ1-2
clone size: -
CDR3 DNA: TGTGCCAGCAGCACACTGACAGGGACTAACTATGGCTACACCTTC
CDR3 protein: CASSTLTGTNYGYTF

V gene: TRBV11-2
D gene: -
J gene: TRBJ1-1
clone size: -
CDR3 DNA: TGTGCCAGCAGGCTTAGTGGCAGGAGGTACGGCAGGGGGAACACTGAAGCTTTCTTT
CDR3 protein: CASRLSGRRYGRGNTEAFF

V gene: TRBV29-1
D gene: -
J gene: TRBJ1-4
clone size: -
CDR3 DNA: TGCAGCGTTGGGGGACGCGTTGGTGCTAATGAAAAACTGTTTTTT
CDR3 protein: CSVGGRVGANEKLFF

V gene: TRBV19
D gene: -
J gene: TRBJ1-1
clone size: -
CDR3 DNA: TGTGCCAGTGGGGGGACTAGACGCCTGAACACTGAAGCTTTCTTT
CDR3 protein: CASGGTRRLNTEAFF

V gene: TRBV9
D gene: TRBD2
J gene: TRBJ2-2
clone size: -
CDR3 DNA: TGTGCCAGCAGCGTACGCGGGAGAGACACCGGGGAGCTGTTTTTT
CDR3 protein: CASSVRGRDTGELFF

V gene: TRBV6-4
D gene: TRBD1
J gene: TRBJ1-2
clone size: -
CDR3 DNA: TGTGCCAGCAGCCCCGGGACAGGGTTTCATGGCTACACCTTC
CDR3 protein: CASSPGTGFHGYTF

V gene: TRBV6-1
D gene: TRBD1
J gene: TRBJ1-1
clone size: -
CDR3 DNA: TGTGCCAGCAGTTCTTACCCAGGGGGCGACACTGAAGCTTTCTTT
CDR3 protein: CASSSYPGGDTEAFF

V gene: TRBV1
D gene: -
J gene: TRBJ1-1
clone size: few
CDR3 DNA: TGCACCAGCAGCCCCCTCAGGGACGGGTGGGACACTGAAGCTTTCTTT
CDR3 protein: CTSSPLRDGWDTEAFF

V gene: TRBV14
D gene: TRBD1
J gene: TRBJ2-7
clone size: -
CDR3 DNA: TGTGCCAGCAGCCCTAGGACAGGGACTCACGAGCAGTACTTC
CDR3 protein: CASSPRTGTHEQYF

V gene: TRBV27
D gene: -
J gene: TRBJ1-2
clone size: -
CDR3 DNA: TGTGCCAGCAGTTTATCGCTTGGTGTGGGTGGCTACACCTTC
CDR3 protein: CASSLSLGVGGYTF

V gene: TRBV5-1
D gene: TRBD2
J gene: TRBJ2-5
clone size: -
CDR3 DNA: TGCGCCAGCAGCCTGGCCGGGACTAGCGGGAACCAAGAGACCCAGTACTTC
CDR3 protein: CASSLAGTSGNQETQYF

V gene: TRBV9
D gene: -
J gene: TRBJ1-2
clone size: -
CDR3 DNA: TGTGCCAGCAGCGTAGGTGTGGGGGGGATGAACTATGGCTACACCTTC
CDR3 protein: CASSVGVGGMNYGYTF

V gene: TRBV28
D gene: -
J gene: TRBJ1-2
clone size: -
CDR3 DNA: TGTGCCAGCAGTACAGGGTCTGGCTACACCTTC
CDR3 protein: CASSTGSGYTF

V gene: TRBV5-6
D gene: -
J gene: TRBJ1-1
clone size: medium-sized
CDR3 DNA: TGTGCCAGCAGCTTATCTTGGGAGGGGGACACGAACACTGAAGCTTTCTTT
CDR3 protein: CASSLSWEGDTNTEAFF

V gene: TRBV6-4
D gene: TRBD2
J gene: TRBJ2-2
clone size: -
CDR3 DNA: TGTGCCAGCAGCCCTAGCGGGAGTTTGGCCGGGGAGCTGTTTTTT
CDR3 protein: CASSPSGSLAGELFF

V gene: TRBV30
D gene: TRBD2
J gene: TRBJ2-7
clone size: -
CDR3 DNA: TGTGCCTGGAGTGTAGTAGCGGGACGCGAGCAGTACTTC
CDR3 protein: CAWSVVAGREQYF

V gene: TRBV11-2
D gene: TRBD1
J gene: TRBJ1-1
clone size: -
CDR3 DNA: TGTGCCACCAGGGGGGGTACGGGCACTGAAGCTTTCTTT
CDR3 protein: CATRGGTGTEAFF

V gene: TRBV10-3
D gene: -
J gene: TRBJ1-1
clone size: -
CDR3 DNA: TGTGCCACCCACCAGGGCCCGAACACTGAAGCTTTCTTT
CDR3 protein: CATHQGPNTEAFF

V gene: TRBV9
D gene: TRBD2
J gene: TRBJ2-1
clone size: -
CDR3 DNA: TGTGCCAGCAGCGTAGGAGCTAGCGGGTACAATGAGCAGTTCTTC
CDR3 protein: CASSVGASGYNEQFF

V gene: TRBV19
D gene: -
J gene: TRBJ2-1
clone size: few
CDR3 DNA: TGTGCCAGTACTCGACTAGAAGGCAATGAGCAGTTCTTC
CDR3 protein: CASTRLEGNEQFF

V gene: TRBV11-2
D gene: TRBD2
J gene: TRBJ2-7
clone size: -
CDR3 DNA: TGTGCCAGCAGCTTAACGACTAGCGGGAGTTACGAGCAGTACTTC
CDR3 protein: CASSLTTSGSYEQYF

V gene: TRBV27
D gene: TRBD1
J gene: TRBJ1-5
clone size: -
CDR3 DNA: TGTGCCAGCAGCATGGGGACAGGACCGAATCAGCCCCAGCATTTT
CDR3 protein: CASSMGTGPNQPQHF

V gene: TRBV15
D gene: -
J gene: TRBJ1-6
clone size: -
CDR3 DNA: TGTGCCACCAGCAGAGATTCCGGACAGAAGGCTTCACCCCTCCACTTT
CDR3 protein: CATSRDSGQKASPLHF

V gene: TRBV6-1
D gene: -
J gene: TRBJ1-3
clone size: -
CDR3 DNA: TGTGCCAGCACGTTTATGGTAATAGCTGGAAACACCATATATTTT
CDR3 protein: CASTFMVIAGNTIYF

V gene: TRBV10-3
D gene: TRBD1
J gene: TRBJ2-6
clone size: -
CDR3 DNA: TGTGCCATCAGTACAGGACAGGTGAGAGCTGGGGCCAACGTCCTGACTTTC
CDR3 protein: CAISTGQVRAGANVLTF

V gene: TRBV4-1
D gene: -
J gene: TRBJ1-6
clone size: -
CDR3 DNA: TGCGCCAGCAGCCAGACGTCGATTCGGGGCCCTTTACCCCTCCACTTT
CDR3 protein: CASSQTSIRGPLPLHF

V gene: TRBV6-1
D gene: TRBD1
J gene: TRBJ2-2
clone size: once
CDR3 DNA: TGTGCCAGCAGGCCAGGGACAGCTAACACCGGGGAGCTGTTTTTT
CDR3 protein: CASRPGTANTGELFF

V gene: TRBV29-1
D gene: -
J gene: TRBJ2-6
clone size: -
CDR3 DNA: TGCAGCGTTGTGAGTATACGAACCTCTGGGGCCAACGTCCTGACTTTC
CDR3 protein: CSVVSIRTSGANVLTF

V gene: TRBV11-2
D gene: -
J gene: TRBJ1-1
clone size: once
CDR3 DNA: TGTGCCAGCAGTCTTACGGGGGCTTGGAGTGAAGCTTTCTTT
CDR3 protein: CASSLTGAWSEAFF

V gene: TRBV29-1
D gene: -
J gene: TRBJ2-7
clone size: once
CDR3 DNA: TGCAGCGTTGTACTCGTCCCACCCTACGAGCAGTACTTC
CDR3 protein: CSVVLVPPYEQYF

V gene: TRBV28
D gene: -
J gene: TRBJ1-2
clone size: -
CDR3 DNA: TGTGCCAGCAGTCCTCTCGGGTCCTATGGCTACACCTTC
CDR3 protein: CASSPLGSYGYTF

V gene: TRBV5-1
D gene: TRBD2
J gene: TRBJ2-1
clone size: -
CDR3 DNA: TGCGCCAGCAGCACCTGGACTAGCGGGATTAACAATGAGCAGTTCTTC
CDR3 protein: CASSTWTSGINNEQFF

V gene: TRBV30
D gene: TRBD1
J gene: TRBJ1-5
clone size: once
CDR3 DNA: TGTGCCTGGAGTGGGGGGACAGGAGTCAATCAGCCCCAGCATTTT
CDR3 protein: CAWSGGTGVNQPQHF

V gene: TRBV4-1
D gene: -
J gene: TRBJ2-4
clone size: -
CDR3 DNA: TGCGCCAGCAGATCCTACCAAGATATGCAGTGGGACATTCAGTACTTC
CDR3 protein: CASRSYQDMQWDIQYF

V gene: TRBV10-2
D gene: -
J gene: TRBJ1-1
clone size: -
CDR3 DNA: TGCGCCAGCAGTCCACTCTTAAATGAAGCTTTCTTT
CDR3 protein: CASSPLLNEAFF

V gene: TRBV27
D gene: -
J gene: TRBJ2-5
clone size: few
CDR3 DNA: TGTGCCAGCAGTTCCCCGTACCAAGAGACCCAGTACTTC
CDR3 protein: CASSSPYQETQYF

V gene: TRBV30
D gene: -
J gene: TRBJ2-3
clone size: -
CDR3 DNA: TGTGCCTGGTCAACAGGGACAGATACGCAGTATTTT
CDR3 protein: CAWSTGTDTQYF

V gene: TRBV2
D gene: -
J gene: TRBJ1-1
clone size: -
CDR3 DNA: TGTGCCAGCAGGGTCAGGCCGGGTGGCACTGAAGCTTTCTTT
CDR3 protein: CASRVRPGGTEAFF

V gene: TRBV7-3
D gene: TRBD1
J gene: TRBJ2-6
clone size: -
CDR3 DNA: TGTGCCAGCAGCTTAACGACAGGGTCTGGGGCCAACGTCCTGACTTTC
CDR3 protein: CASSLTTGSGANVLTF

V gene: TRBV7-9
D gene: -
J gene: TRBJ1-3
clone size: -
CDR3 DNA: TGTGCCAGCAGCTTAAGCAGGGCCCGGGACACCATATATTTT
CDR3 protein: CASSLSRARDTIYF

V gene: TRBV10-3
D gene: -
J gene: TRBJ1-2
clone size: -
CDR3 DNA: TGTGCCATCAGTGGAGGACTCTCGAACTATGGCTACACCTTC
CDR3 protein: CAISGGLSNYGYTF

V gene: TRBV6-5
D gene: -
J gene: TRBJ1-5
clone size: -
CDR3 DNA: TGTGCCAGCAGTTACACCAGGGATCAGCCCCAGCATTTT
CDR3 protein: CASSYTRDQPQHF

V gene: TRBV28
D gene: -
J gene: TRBJ2-5
clone size: once
CDR3 DNA: TGTGCCAGCAGTTTATTTCAGAGCGGGACCCAGTACTTC
CDR3 protein: CASSLFQSGTQYF

V gene: TRBV9
D gene: -
J gene: TRBJ2-4
clone size: -
CDR3 DNA: TGTGCCAGCAGCGTAGACGGGGGCAAAAACATTCAGTACTTC
CDR3 protein: CASSVDGGKNIQYF

V gene: TRBV7-3
D gene: -
J gene: TRBJ2-3
clone size: -
CDR3 DNA: TGTGCCAGCAGCCTACGGGATACGCAGTATTTT
CDR3 protein: CASSLRDTQYF

V gene: TRBV19
D gene: -
J gene: TRBJ1-5
clone size: -
CDR3 DNA: TGTGCCAGTAGTATAGATCCAGCTGGTTATCAGGGACAGCCCCAGCATTTT
CDR3 protein: CASSIDPAGYQGQPQHF

V gene: TRBV30
D gene: -
J gene: TRBJ1-1
clone size: -
CDR3 DNA: TGTGCCTGGAGTACCGGGGGCCGCACAGCTTTCTTT
CDR3 protein: CAWSTGGRTAFF

V gene: TRBV27
D gene: -
J gene: TRBJ2-2
clone size: -
CDR3 DNA: TGTGCCAGCAACCAGGCGGGGTCCACCGGGGAGCTGTTTTTT
CDR3 protein: CASNQAGSTGELFF

V gene: TRBV7-8
D gene: -
J gene: TRBJ1-2
clone size: few
CDR3 DNA: TGTGCCAGCAGCTTAGCGATAAAGGGCAACTATGGCTACACCTTC
CDR3 protein: CASSLAIKGNYGYTF

V gene: TRBV30
D gene: TRBD2
J gene: TRBJ2-3
clone size: -
CDR3 DNA: TGTGCCTGGAGTGTCCCGACTAGCGGGAGCACAGATACGCAGTATTTT
CDR3 protein: CAWSVPTSGSTDTQYF

V gene: TRBV28
D gene: -
J gene: TRBJ2-7
clone size: -
CDR3 DNA: TGTGCCAGCAGTTTAGATGGACGGGAGCAGTACTTC
CDR3 protein: CASSLDGREQYF

V gene: TRBV27
D gene: -
J gene: TRBJ1-1
clone size: -
CDR3 DNA: TGTGCCAGCAGTTTATCGGGGGGACTGAACACTGAAGCTTTCTTT
CDR3 protein: CASSLSGGLNTEAFF

V gene: TRBV2
D gene: TRBD2
J gene: TRBJ2-7
clone size: -
CDR3 DNA: TGTGCCAGCAGTGATACTAGCGGGCTCACCTACGAGCAGTACTTC
CDR3 protein: CASSDTSGLTYEQYF